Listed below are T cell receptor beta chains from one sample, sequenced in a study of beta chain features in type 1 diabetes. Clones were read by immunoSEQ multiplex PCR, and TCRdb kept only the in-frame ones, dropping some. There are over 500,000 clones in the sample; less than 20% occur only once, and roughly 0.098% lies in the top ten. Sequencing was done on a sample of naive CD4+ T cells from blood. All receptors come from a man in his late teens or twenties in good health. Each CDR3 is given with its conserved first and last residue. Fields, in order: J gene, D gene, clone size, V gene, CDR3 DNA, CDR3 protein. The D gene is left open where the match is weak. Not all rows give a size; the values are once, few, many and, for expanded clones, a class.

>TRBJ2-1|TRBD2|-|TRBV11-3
TGTGCCAGCAGCTTAGATTCTCCAAATAGCGGGAACAATGAGCAGTTCTTC
CASSLDSPNSGNNEQFF
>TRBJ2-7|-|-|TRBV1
TGCACCAGCAATCGGGGGTCAACTTTC
CTSNRGSTF
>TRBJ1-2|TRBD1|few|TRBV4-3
TGCGCCAGCAGCCAAGAACAGGGGGCAAAGAACTATGGCTACACCTTC
CASSQEQGAKNYGYTF
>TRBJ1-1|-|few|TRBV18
TGTGCCAGCTCACCGAAGGCCATGAACACTGAAGCTTTCTTT
CASSPKAMNTEAFF
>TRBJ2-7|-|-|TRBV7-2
TGTGCCAGCAGCTCCACACTATACGAGCAGTACTTC
CASSSTLYEQYF
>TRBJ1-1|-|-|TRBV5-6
TGTGCCAGCGGAAGGAGGTGGGTTGCTGAAGCTTTCTTT
CASGRRWVAEAFF
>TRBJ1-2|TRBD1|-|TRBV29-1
TGCAGCGTTGAAGCACCCACAGGGGGCATTTATGGCTACACCTTC
CSVEAPTGGIYGYTF
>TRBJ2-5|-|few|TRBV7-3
TGTGCCAGCAGCCCCGGACAGGGCGGGAGAGAGACCCAGTACTTC
CASSPGQGGRETQYF
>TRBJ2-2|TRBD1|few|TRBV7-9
TGTGCCAGCAGCTCGGGACAGGTGAACACCGGGGAGCTGTTTTTT
CASSSGQVNTGELFF
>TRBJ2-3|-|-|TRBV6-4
TGTGCCAGCAGCCAACGGGGAGGCCACCCAGATACGCAGTATTTT
CASSQRGGHPDTQYF
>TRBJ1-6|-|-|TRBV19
TGTGCCAGTAGTATCGATCACTATAATTCACCCCTCCACTTT
CASSIDHYNSPLHF
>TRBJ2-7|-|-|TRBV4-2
TGTGCCAGCAGCCAAGATTCAGATACAGGGAGGCCTCGCGAGCAGTACTTC
CASSQDSDTGRPREQYF
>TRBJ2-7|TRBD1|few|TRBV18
TGTGCCAGCTCACCCCTGACAGGGGCGGAATACGAGCAGTACTTC
CASSPLTGAEYEQYF
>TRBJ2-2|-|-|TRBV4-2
TGTGCCAGCAGCCAAGTTCCAGCGCTTAACACCGGGGAGCTGTTTTTT
CASSQVPALNTGELFF
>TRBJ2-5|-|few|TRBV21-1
TGTGCCAGCAGCAAAAGGGAAATGGGACAGAAAGAGACCCAGTACTTC
CASSKREMGQKETQYF
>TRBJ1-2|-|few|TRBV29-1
TGCAGCGTTGGGGGCGGCTATGGCTACACCTTC
CSVGGGYGYTF
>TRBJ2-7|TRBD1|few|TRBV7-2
TGTGCCAGCAGCCCTGGGACAGTGGACCCCTACGAGCAGTACTTC
CASSPGTVDPYEQYF
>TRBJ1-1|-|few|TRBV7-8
TGTGCCAGCAGCTTACAGACCCGCAAGGCAGGGTCTGAGGAAGCTTTCTTT
CASSLQTRKAGSEEAFF
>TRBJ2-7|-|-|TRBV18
TGTGCCAGCTCACCGGTCGACTACGAGCAGTACTTC
CASSPVDYEQYF
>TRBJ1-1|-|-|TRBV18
TGTGCCAGCTCAACCAAGACAGGGAACACTGAAGCTTTCTTT
CASSTKTGNTEAFF
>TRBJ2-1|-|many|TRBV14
TGTGCCAGCAGCCAAGACAATGAGCAGTTCTTC
CASSQDNEQFF
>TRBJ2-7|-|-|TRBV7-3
TGTGCCAGCAGCTTATGGGGGACATCCGACGAGCAGTACTTC
CASSLWGTSDEQYF
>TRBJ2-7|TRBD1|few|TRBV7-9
TGTGCCAGCAGCTCGCAGACAGGGGGCCCCTACGAGCAGTACTTC
CASSSQTGGPYEQYF
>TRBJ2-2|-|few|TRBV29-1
TGCAGCGTTGCCGTGTTGACGACGGAGAACACCGGGGAGCTGTTTTTT
CSVAVLTTENTGELFF
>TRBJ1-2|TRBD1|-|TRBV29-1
TGCAGCGTAGCCGGGACAGTCCTCCTCGGGGGCTACACCTTC
CSVAGTVLLGGYTF
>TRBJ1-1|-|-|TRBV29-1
TGCAGCGTTGGGGGGGCTAGAGGTGAAGCTTTCTTT
CSVGGARGEAFF
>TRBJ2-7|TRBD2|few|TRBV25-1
TGTGCCAGCAGTCCCCACCCTGTAGCGGGAGGCTACGAGCAGTACTTC
CASSPHPVAGGYEQYF
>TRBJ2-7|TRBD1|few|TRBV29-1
TGCAGCGTTGAGACAGGGATCTCCTACGAGCAGTACTTC
CSVETGISYEQYF
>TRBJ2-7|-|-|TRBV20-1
TGCAGTGCGAGAGCCCACGAGCAGTACTTC
CSARAHEQYF
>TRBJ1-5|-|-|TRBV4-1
TGCGCCAGCAGCCAAGGGCGAAGTCAGCCCCAGCATTTT
CASSQGRSQPQHF
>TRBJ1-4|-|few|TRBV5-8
TGTGCCAGCAGCTTCCGTCCTAATGAAAAACTGTTTTTT
CASSFRPNEKLFF
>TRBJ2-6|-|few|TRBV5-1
TGCGCCAGCAGCCCTCACGGGGGCACTGGGGCCAACGTCCTGACTTTC
CASSPHGGTGANVLTF
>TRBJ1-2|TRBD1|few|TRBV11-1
TGTGCCAGCAGCCAAGGGACAGCTAACCCACGCTACACCTTC
CASSQGTANPRYTF
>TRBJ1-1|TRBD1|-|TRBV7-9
TGTGCCAGCAGCCCAGGGGGCCTTCGGACCTCTCAAGCTTTCTTT
CASSPGGLRTSQAFF
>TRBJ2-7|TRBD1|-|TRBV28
TGTGCCAGCAGTGACCCCGGGACAGGGAACTACGAGCAGTACTTC
CASSDPGTGNYEQYF
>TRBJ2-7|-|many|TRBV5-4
TGTGCCAGCAGCTTGTTGTCCTACGAGCAGTACTTC
CASSLLSYEQYF
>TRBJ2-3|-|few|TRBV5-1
TGCGCCAGCAGCTCCGCGATTAGGGGCCGGGATACGCAGTATTTT
CASSSAIRGRDTQYF
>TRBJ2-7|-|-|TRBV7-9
TGTGCCAGCAGCCGAAGCCCGACCTCCTACGAGCAGTACTTC
CASSRSPTSYEQYF
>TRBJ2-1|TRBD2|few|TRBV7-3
TGTGCCAGCAGCTTAGGCCCCGCTAGCGGGAGGCATGAGCAGTTCTTC
CASSLGPASGRHEQFF
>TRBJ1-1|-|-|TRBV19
TGTGCCAGTAGTCGGCTAGGGGGGAACACTGAAGCTTTCTTT
CASSRLGGNTEAFF
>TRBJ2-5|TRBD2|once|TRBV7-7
TGTGCTAGCAGCCAACTAGCGGGGGGGAGAGAGACCCAGTACTTC
CASSQLAGGRETQYF
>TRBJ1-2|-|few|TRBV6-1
TGTGCCAGCTCCCAGGGGAACTATGGCTACACCTTC
CASSQGNYGYTF
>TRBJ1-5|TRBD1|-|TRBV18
TGTGCCAGCTCACCAGACGGGACAGGGCCCCAGCATTTT
CASSPDGTGPQHF
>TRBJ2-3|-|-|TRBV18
TGTGCCAGCTCACGACAGCATCGGTCAGATACGCAGTATTTT
CASSRQHRSDTQYF
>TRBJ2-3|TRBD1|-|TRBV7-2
TGTGCCAGCAGCTTGTGGGACAGTACCTCGTTT
CASSLWDSTSF
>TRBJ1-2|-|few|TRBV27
TGTGCCAGCAGTTTAGAGGGACGGGATCGTGGCTACACCTTC
CASSLEGRDRGYTF
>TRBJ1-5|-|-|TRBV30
TGTGCCTGGAGTTACGGACCGTCCAATCAGCCCCAGCATTTT
CAWSYGPSNQPQHF
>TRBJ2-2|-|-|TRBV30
TGTGCCTGGAGGCCCGTCCGGGGCACCGGGGAGCTGTTTTTT
CAWRPVRGTGELFF
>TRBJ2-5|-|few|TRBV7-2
TGTGCCAGCAGCCCCCTTCAAGAGACCCAGTACTTC
CASSPLQETQYF
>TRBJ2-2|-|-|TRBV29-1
TGCAGCGCCGGGGGTCCTCCCACCGGGGAGCTGTTTTTT
CSAGGPPTGELFF
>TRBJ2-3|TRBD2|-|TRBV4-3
TGCGCCAGCAGCCAAGCAGAGCGGGGGGGCGCAGATACGCAGTATTTT
CASSQAERGGADTQYF
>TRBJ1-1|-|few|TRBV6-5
TGTGCCAGCAGTGAGAGGTTGAGGGACACTGAAGCTTTCTTT
CASSERLRDTEAFF
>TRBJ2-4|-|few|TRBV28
TGTGCCAGCAGTTTCGGGGGAGCAACCAAAAACATTCAGTACTTC
CASSFGGATKNIQYF
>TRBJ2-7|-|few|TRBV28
TGTGCCAGCATTCAGGGGTACGAGCAGTACTTC
CASIQGYEQYF
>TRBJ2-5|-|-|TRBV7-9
TGTGCCAGCAGCTTACTGCGGGATCCTCCGCAAGAGACCCAGTACTTC
CASSLLRDPPQETQYF